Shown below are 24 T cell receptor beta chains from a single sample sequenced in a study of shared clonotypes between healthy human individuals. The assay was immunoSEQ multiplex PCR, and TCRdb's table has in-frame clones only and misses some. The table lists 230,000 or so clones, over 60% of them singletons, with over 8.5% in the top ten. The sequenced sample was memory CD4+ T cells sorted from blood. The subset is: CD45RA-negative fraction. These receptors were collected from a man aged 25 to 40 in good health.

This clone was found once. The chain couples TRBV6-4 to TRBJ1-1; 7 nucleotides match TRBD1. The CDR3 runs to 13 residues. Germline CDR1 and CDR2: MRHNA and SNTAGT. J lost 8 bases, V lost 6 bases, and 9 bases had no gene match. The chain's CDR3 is CASSREQGQEAFF. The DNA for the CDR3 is TGTGCCAGCAGCAGAGAACAGGGGCAAGAAGCTTTCTTT.

CDR3 nucleotide sequence: TGTGCCAGCAGTACGGACAGAAAAACCGGGGAGCTGTTTTTT. It codes for CASSTDRKTGELFF. The chain employs TRBV5-4 and TRBJ2-2; a possible D gene is TRBD1 (6 bases). The germline gives CDR1 SGHNT, CDR2 YYREEE (reference sequence). This CDR3 has 14 amino acids. The ends were cut back, 5 bases at V and 5 bases at J, with 13 bases in the middle.

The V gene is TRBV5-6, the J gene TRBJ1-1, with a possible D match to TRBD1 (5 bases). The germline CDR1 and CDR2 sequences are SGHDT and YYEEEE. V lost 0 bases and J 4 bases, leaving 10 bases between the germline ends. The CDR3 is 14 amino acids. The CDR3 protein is CASSLAAGVTEAFF. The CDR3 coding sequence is TGTGCCAGCAGCTTGGCCGCGGGGGTCACTGAAGCTTTCTTT.

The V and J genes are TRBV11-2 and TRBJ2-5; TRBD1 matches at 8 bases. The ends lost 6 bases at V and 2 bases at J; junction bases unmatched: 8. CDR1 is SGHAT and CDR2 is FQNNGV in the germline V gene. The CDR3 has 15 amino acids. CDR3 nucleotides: TGTGCCAGCAGAAACATCAGGGGGCCACAAGAGACCCAGTACTTC. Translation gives CASRNIRGPQETQYF.

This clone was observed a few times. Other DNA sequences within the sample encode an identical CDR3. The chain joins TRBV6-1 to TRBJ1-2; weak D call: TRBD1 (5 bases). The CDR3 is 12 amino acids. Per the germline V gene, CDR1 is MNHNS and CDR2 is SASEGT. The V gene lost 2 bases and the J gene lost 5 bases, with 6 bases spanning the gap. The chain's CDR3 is CASSERGYGYTF. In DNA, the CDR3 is TGTGCCAGCAGTGAAAGGGGTTATGGCTACACCTTC.

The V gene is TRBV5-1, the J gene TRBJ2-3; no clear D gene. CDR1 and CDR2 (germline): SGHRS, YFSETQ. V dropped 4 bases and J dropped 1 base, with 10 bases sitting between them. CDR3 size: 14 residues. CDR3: CASSPLVRTDTQYF. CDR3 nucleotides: TGCGCCAGCAGCCCATTAGTTCGCACAGATACGCAGTATTTT.

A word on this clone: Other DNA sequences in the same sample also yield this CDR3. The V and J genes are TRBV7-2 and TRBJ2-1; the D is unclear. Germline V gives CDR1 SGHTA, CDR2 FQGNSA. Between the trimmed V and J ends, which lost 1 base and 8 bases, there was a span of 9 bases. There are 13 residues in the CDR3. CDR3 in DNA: TGTGCCAGCAGCTTAGGCCGGGTGGATGAGCAGTTCTTC. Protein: CASSLGRVDEQFF.

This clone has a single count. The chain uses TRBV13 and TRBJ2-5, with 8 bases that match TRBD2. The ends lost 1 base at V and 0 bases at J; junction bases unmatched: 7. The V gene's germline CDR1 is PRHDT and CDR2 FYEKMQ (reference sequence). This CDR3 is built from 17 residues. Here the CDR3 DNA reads TGTGCCAGCAGCTTAGTGGGTAGCGGGACGTACCAAGAGACCCAGTACTTC. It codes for CASSLVGSGTYQETQYF. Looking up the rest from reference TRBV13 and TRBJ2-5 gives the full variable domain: AAGVIQSPRHLIKEKRETATLKCYPIPRHDTVYWYQQGPGQDPQFLISFYEKMQSDKGSIPDRFSAQQFSDYHSELNMSSLELGDSALYFCASSLVGSGTYQETQYFGPGTRLLVL.

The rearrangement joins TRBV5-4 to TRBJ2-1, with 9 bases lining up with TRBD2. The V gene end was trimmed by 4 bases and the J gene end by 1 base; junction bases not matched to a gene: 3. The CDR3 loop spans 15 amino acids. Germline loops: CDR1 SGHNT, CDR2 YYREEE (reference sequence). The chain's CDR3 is CASSGREGSYNEQFF. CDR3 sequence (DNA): TGTGCCAGCAGCGGGCGGGAGGGTTCCTACAATGAGCAGTTCTTC. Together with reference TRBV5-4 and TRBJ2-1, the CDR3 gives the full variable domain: ETGVTQSPTHLIKTRGQQVTLRCSSQSGHNTVSWYQQALGQGPQFIFQYYREEENGRGNFPPRFSGLQFPNYSSELNVNALELDDSALYLCASSGREGSYNEQFFGPGTRLTVL.

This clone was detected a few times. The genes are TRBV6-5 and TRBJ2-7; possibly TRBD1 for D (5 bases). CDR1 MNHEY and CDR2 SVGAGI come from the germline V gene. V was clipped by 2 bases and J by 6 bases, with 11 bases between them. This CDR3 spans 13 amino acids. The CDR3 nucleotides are TGTGCCAGCAGTTACGACAGCCTAAGCGAGCAGTACTTC. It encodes CASSYDSLSEQYF.

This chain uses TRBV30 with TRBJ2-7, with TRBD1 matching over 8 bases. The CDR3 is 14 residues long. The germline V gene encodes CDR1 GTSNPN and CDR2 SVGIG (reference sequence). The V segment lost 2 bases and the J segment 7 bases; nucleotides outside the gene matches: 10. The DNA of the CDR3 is TGTGCCTGGAGTTTAGATCGGACAGGGTTAGAGCAGTACTTC. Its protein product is CAWSLDRTGLEQYF.

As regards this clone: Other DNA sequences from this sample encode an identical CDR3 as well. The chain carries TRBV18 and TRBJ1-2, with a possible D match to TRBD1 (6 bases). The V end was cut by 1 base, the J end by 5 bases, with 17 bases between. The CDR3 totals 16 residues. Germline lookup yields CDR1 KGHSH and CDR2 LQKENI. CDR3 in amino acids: CASSPLGGGFGYGYTF. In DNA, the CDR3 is TGTGCCAGCTCACCACTAGGAGGGGGATTTGGGTATGGCTACACCTTC.

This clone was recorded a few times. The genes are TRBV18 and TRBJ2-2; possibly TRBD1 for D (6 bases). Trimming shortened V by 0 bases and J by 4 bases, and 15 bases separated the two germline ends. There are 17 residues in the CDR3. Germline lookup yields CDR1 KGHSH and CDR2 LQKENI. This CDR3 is CASSPPHPDRVTGELFF. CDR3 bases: TGTGCCAGCTCACCACCCCACCCGGACAGAGTCACCGGGGAGCTGTTTTTT.

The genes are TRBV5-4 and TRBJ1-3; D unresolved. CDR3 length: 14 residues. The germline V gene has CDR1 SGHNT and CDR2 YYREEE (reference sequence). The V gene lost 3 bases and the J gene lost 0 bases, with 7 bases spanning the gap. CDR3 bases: TGTGCCAGCAGCTCACGGGACTCTGGAAACACCATATATTTT. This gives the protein CASSSRDSGNTIYF.

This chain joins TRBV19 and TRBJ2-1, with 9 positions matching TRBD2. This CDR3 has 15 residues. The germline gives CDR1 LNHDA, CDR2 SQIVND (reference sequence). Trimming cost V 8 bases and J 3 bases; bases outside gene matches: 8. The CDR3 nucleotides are TGTGCCAGTGCAAGGCTAGCGGGAAACTACAATGAGCAGTTCTTC. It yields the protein CASARLAGNYNEQFF.

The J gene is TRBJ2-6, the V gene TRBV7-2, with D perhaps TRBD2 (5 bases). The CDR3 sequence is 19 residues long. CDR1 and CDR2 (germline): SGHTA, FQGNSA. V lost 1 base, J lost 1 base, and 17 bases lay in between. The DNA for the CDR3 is TGTGCCAGCAGCTTAGTGAGGGTTACGGGCATTTCTGGGGCCAACGTCCTGACTTTC. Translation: CASSLVRVTGISGANVLTF.

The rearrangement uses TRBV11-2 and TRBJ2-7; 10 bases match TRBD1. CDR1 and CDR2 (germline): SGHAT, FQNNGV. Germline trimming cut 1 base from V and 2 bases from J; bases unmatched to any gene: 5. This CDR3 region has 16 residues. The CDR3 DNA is TGTGCCAGCAGCTTAGTCTCCGGGACAGGGGCCTACGAGCAGTACTTC. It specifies CASSLVSGTGAYEQYF.

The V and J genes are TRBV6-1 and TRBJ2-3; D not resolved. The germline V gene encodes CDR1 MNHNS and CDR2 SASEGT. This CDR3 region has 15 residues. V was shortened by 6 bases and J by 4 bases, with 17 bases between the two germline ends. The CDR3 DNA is TGTGCCAGCAGCAAGGAACGAACGGCGGCAGATACGCAGTATTTT. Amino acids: CASSKERTAADTQYF.

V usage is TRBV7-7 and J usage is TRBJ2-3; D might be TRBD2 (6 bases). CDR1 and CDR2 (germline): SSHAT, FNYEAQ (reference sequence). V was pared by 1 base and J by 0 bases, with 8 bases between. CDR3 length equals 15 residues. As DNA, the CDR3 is TGTGCCAGCAGCTTAGTAGCGGCTAGCACAGATACGCAGTATTTT. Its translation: CASSLVAASTDTQYF. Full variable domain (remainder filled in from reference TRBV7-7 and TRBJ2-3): GAGVSQSPRYKVTKRGQDVTLRCDPISSHATLYWYQQALGQGPEFLTYFNYEAQPDKSGLPSDRFSAERPEGSISTLTIQRTEQRDSAMYRCASSLVAASTDTQYFGPGTRLTVL.

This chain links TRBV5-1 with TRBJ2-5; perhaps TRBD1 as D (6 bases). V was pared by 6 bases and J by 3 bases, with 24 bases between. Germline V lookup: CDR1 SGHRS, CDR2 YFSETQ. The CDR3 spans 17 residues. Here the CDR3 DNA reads TGCGCCAGCACCCAAATGGTGGGCTTGACAGGCAAAGAGACCCAGTACTTC. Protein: CASTQMVGLTGKETQYF. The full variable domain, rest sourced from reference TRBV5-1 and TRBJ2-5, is KAGVTQTPRYLIKTRGQQVTLSCSPISGHRSVSWYQQTPGQGLQFLFEYFSETQRNKGNFPGRFSGRQFSNSRSEMNVSTLELGDSALYLCASTQMVGLTGKETQYFGPGTRLLVL.

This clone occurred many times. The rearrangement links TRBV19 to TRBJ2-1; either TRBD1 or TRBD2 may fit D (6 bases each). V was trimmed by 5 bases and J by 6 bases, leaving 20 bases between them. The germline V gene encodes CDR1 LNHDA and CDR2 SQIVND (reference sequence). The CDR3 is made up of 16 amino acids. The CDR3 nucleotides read TGTGCCAGTAGTTTCAGGGGAGGAGCGGCGCCCAATGAGCAGTTCTTC. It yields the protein CASSFRGGAAPNEQFF.

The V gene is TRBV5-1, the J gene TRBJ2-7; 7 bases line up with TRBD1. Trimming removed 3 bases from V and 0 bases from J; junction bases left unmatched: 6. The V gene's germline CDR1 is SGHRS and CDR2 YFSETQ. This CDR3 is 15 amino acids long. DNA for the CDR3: TGCGCCAGCAGCTCCGGGACAGCGTTCTCCTACGAGCAGTACTTC. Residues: CASSSGTAFSYEQYF.

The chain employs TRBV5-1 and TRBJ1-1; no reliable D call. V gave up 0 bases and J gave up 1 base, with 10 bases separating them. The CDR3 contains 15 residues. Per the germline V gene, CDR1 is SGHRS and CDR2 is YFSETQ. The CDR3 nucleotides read TGCGCCAGCAGCTTGGCTGGGGTGGGGAACACTGAAGCTTTCTTT. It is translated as CASSLAGVGNTEAFF.

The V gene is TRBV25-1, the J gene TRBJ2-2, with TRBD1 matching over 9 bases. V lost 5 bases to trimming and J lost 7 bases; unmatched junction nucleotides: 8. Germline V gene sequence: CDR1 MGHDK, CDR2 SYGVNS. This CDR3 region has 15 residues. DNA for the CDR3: TGTGCCAGCAGTTTTACAGGGGGCTTAAGCGGGGAGCTGTTTTTT. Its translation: CASSFTGGLSGELFF.